A selection of T cell receptor beta chains follows, all from one sample in a study of blood T cell repertoires in COVID-19. TCRdb's table, derived via immunoSEQ multiplex PCR, lists solely in-frame clones and lacks some. The sample has over 150,000 clones, just under 85% seen once. The sequenced material came from peripheral blood. The source of these receptors is a woman aged 60-75 years with acute or convalescent COVID-19. The CDR3 runs from the conserved cysteine through the conserved F or W. A D gene is named only where the DNA matches it firmly. Clone size is given for some rows only: seen once, a few or many times, or a class if the clone is expanded.

v_gene	abundance	d_gene	len	j_gene	CDR3aa	CDR3nt
TRBV7-9	NA	TRBD2	16	TRBJ2-3	CASSPAPGLATDTQYF	TGTGCCAGCAGCCCAGCCCCGGGACTAGCGACAGATACGCAGTATTTT
TRBV3-1/TRBV3-2	NA	TRBD1	16	TRBJ1-5	CASSQSDRGDNQPQHF	TGTGCCAGCAGCCAGAGCGACAGGGGAGACAATCAGCCCCAGCATTTT
TRBV5-4	NA	TRBD2	15	TRBJ2-5	CASSPSGGVQETQYF	TGTGCCAGCAGCCCTAGCGGGGGGGTCCAAGAGACCCAGTACTTC
TRBV5-1	NA	TRBD1	18	TRBJ1-4	CASSPTSGTEATNEKLFF	TGCGCCAGCAGCCCCACCTCCGGGACAGAAGCAACTAATGAAAAACTGTTTTTT
TRBV5-1	once	TRBD1	15	TRBJ1-4	CASSPRRDSNEKLFF	TGCGCCAGCAGCCCCCGGCGGGACAGCAATGAAAAACTGTTTTTT
TRBV10-1	NA	NA	13	TRBJ1-2	CASSEGHNYGYTF	TGCGCCAGCAGTGAGGGACATAACTATGGCTACACCTTC
TRBV13	NA	NA	14	TRBJ2-7	CASSLDRVSYEQYF	TGTGCCAGCAGCTTGGACAGAGTCTCCTACGAGCAGTACTTC
TRBV5-1	NA	TRBD1	16	TRBJ1-2	CASSFRGTGEGDGYTF	TGCGCCAGCAGCTTTAGAGGGACAGGGGAAGGCGATGGCTACACCTTC
TRBV3-1/TRBV3-2	NA	NA	14	TRBJ1-5	CASSSGYSNQPQHF	TGTGCCAGCAGCTCAGGGTATAGCAATCAGCCCCAGCATTTT
TRBV30	NA	NA	11	TRBJ1-3	CAGTRGNTIYF	TGTGCCGGGACCCGTGGAAACACCATATATTTT
TRBV7-2	NA	NA	13	TRBJ2-3	CASSLFPADTQYF	TGTGCCAGCAGCCTTTTCCCTGCAGATACGCAGTATTTT
TRBV5-4	NA	TRBD1	15	TRBJ1-4	CASSPRGQGPEKLFF	TGTGCCAGCAGCCCGCGGGGACAGGGGCCCGAAAAACTGTTTTTT
TRBV24-1	NA	NA	14	TRBJ2-1	CATSEATGSNEQFF	TGTGCCACCAGTGAGGCGACAGGTAGCAATGAGCAGTTCTTC
TRBV11-1	NA	TRBD1	16	TRBJ1-2	CASSLDPDRTHYGYTF	TGTGCCAGCAGCTTAGACCCGGACAGGACCCACTATGGCTACACCTTC
TRBV5-1	NA	NA	16	TRBJ1-2	CASSRQGPESNYGYTF	TGCGCCAGCAGCCGGCAGGGGCCGGAGTCTAACTATGGCTACACCTTC
TRBV28	NA	TRBD1	19	TRBJ1-1	CASTLLPGQVRVMNTEAFF	TGTGCCAGCACTCTCTTGCCGGGACAGGTAAGGGTTATGAACACTGAAGCTTTCTTT
TRBV10-3	NA	TRBD1	15	TRBJ2-1	CAISPRDRGNNEQFF	TGTGCCATCAGTCCCCGGGACAGGGGAAACAATGAGCAGTTCTTC
TRBV27	NA	TRBD1	15	TRBJ2-2	CASPRTGEWTGELFF	TGTGCCAGCCCCCGGACAGGGGAGTGGACCGGGGAGCTGTTTTTT
TRBV4-2	NA	NA	15	TRBJ2-3	CASSRTGGGTDTQYF	TGTGCCAGCAGCCGAACGGGGGGCGGCACAGATACGCAGTATTTT
TRBV5-1	NA	TRBD1	15	TRBJ1-6	CASSTGDPYNSPLHF	TGCGCCAGCAGTACAGGGGACCCTTATAATTCACCCCTCCACTTT
TRBV6-5	NA	NA	15	TRBJ1-2	CASSYSIQGGYGYTF	TGTGCCAGCAGTTACTCAATACAGGGCGGCTATGGCTACACCTTC
TRBV4-1	NA	TRBD2	17	TRBJ2-4	CASSQARLAGAKNIQYF	TGCGCCAGCAGCCAAGCTAGGCTAGCGGGGGCCAAAAACATTCAGTACTTC
TRBV24-1	NA	NA	14	TRBJ1-2	CATSDLGRDYGYTF	TGTGCCACCAGTGATTTAGGCAGGGACTATGGCTACACCTTC
TRBV11-2	NA	NA	16	TRBJ2-3	CASSFSLRTRTDTQYF	TGTGCCAGCAGCTTTTCTTTACGGACACGCACAGATACGCAGTATTTT
TRBV7-9	few	TRBD1	14	TRBJ1-1	CASSETGMNTEAFF	TGTGCCAGCAGTGAGACAGGGATGAACACTGAAGCTTTCTTT
TRBV6-6	NA	NA	12	TRBJ1-2	CASSYSLSGYTF	TGTGCCAGCAGTTACTCCCTTAGTGGCTACACCTTC